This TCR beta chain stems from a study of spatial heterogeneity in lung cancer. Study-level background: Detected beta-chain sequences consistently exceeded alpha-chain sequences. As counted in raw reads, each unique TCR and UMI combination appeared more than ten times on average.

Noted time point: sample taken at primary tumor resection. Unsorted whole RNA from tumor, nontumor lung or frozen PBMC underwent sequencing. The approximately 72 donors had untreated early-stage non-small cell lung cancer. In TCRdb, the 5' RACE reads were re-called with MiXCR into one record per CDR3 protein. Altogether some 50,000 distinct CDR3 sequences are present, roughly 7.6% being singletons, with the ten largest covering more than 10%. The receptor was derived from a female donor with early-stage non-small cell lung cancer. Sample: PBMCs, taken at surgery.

The CDR3 spells CASSRTSGGTYEQYF. The CDR3 coding sequence is TGTGCCAGCAGTCGGACTAGCGGGGGCACCTACGAGCAGTACTTC. The V gene is TRBV6-5, the J gene TRBJ2-7; 13 bases line up with TRBD2. This CDR3 has 15 amino acids. Trimming removed 5 bases from V and 2 bases from J; junction bases left unmatched: 3. CDR1 and CDR2 from the germline V gene are MNHEY and SVGAGI.